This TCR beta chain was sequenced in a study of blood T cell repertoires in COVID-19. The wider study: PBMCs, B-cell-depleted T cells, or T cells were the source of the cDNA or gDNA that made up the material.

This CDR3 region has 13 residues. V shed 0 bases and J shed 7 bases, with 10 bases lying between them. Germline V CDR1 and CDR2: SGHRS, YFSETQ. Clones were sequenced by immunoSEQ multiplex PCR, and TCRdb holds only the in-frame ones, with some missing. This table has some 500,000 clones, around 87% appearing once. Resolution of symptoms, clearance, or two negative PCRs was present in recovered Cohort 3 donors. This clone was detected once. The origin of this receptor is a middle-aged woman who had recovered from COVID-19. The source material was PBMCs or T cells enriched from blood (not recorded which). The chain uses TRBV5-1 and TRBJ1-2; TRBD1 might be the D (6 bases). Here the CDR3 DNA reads TGCGCCAGCAGCTTGGAACAGGGCTCTGGCTACACCTTC. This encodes CASSLEQGSGYTF.